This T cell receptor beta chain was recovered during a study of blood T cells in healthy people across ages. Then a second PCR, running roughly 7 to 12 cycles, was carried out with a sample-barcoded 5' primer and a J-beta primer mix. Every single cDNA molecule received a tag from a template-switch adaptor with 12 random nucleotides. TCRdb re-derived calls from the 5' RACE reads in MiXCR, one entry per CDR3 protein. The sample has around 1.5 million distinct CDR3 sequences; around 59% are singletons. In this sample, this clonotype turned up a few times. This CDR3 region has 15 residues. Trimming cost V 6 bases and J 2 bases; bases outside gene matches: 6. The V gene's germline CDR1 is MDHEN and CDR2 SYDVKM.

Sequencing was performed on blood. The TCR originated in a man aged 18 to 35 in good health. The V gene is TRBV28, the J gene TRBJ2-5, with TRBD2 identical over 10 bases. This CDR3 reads CASRTAGGPQETQYF. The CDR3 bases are TGTGCCAGCAGGACAGCGGGGGGGCCTCAAGAGACCCAGTACTTC.